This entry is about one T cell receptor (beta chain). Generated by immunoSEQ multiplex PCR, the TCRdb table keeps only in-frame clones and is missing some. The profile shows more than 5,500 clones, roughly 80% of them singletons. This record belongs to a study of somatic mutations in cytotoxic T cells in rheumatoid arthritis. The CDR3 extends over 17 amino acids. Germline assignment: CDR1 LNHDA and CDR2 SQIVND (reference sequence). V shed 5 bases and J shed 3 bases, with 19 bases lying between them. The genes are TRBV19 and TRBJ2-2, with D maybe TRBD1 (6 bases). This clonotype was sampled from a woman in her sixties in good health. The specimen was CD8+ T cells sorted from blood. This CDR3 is CASSLDSTGRYTGELFF. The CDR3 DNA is TGTGCCAGTAGTCTGGACTCAACAGGGAGATACACCGGGGAGCTGTTTTTT.